This TCR beta chain comes out of a study of technical replicates of blood from a few donors. Produced via immunoSEQ multiplex PCR; TCRdb's table is partial and in-frame only. The sample has approximately 52,000 clones; about 90% are singletons. The V and J ends lost 7 bases and 0 bases respectively, with 10 bases between them. Per the germline V gene, CDR1 is SGDLS and CDR2 is YYNGEE. The CDR3 contains 13 residues. Sequencing was done on a sample of PBMCs. The chain links TRBV9 to TRBJ1-1, with a possible D match to TRBD1 (5 bases). The clonotype comes from a human donor in good health. Some clones in this sample may be carry-over from other donors' samples. The CDR3 here is CASGRALNTEAFF. Written as DNA, the CDR3 is TGTGCCAGCGGCAGGGCTTTGAACACTGAAGCTTTCTTT.